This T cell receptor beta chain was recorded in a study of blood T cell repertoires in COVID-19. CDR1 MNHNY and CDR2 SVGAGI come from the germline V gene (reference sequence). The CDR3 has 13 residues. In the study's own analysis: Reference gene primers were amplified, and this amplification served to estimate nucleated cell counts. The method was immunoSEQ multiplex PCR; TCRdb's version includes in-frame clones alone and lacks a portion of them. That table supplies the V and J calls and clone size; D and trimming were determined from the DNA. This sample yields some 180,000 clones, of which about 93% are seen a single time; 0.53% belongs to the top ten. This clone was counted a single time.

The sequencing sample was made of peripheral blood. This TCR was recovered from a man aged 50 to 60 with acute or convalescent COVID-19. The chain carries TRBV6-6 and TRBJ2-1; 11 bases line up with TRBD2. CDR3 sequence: CASGGAGGNEQFF. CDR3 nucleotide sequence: TGTGCTAGCGGGGGGGCCGGTGGTAATGAGCAGTTCTTC.